This TCR beta chain was sequenced for a study of T cell clones after liver transplantation (dated by TCRdb to 2018 to 2020). Turning to the overall study: Samples were obtained from ITN030ST, a randomized trial in which withdrawal of immunosuppression was attempted within 2 years of liver transplantation. Of the 8 liver transplant recipients making up the studied cohort, 3 were classified as tolerant and 5 as non-tolerant. Blood samples were collected pre-transplant, pre-randomization before withdrawal, and post-randomization after either full withdrawal or failed withdrawal. After a pre-transplant mixed lymphocyte reaction, TCRbeta sequencing was used to pinpoint donor-reactive T cell clones, which were subsequently tracked in post-transplant blood. Subjects received no induction therapy and standard immunosuppression until randomization at 12-24 months post-transplant. As an antigen-independent comparator for donor-reactive sequences, third party-reactive TCRbeta sequences were also identified from pre-transplant MLRs. Tolerance was defined as complete immunosuppression withdrawal for at least one year with no rise in liver enzymes beyond twice the upper limit of normal. Three of the eight recipients were HCV-positive; the others were transplanted for non-autoimmune, non-viral indications. The research as a whole found: A greater decline was seen for donor-reactive sequences than for third party-reactive sequences, suggesting partial antigen-specific deletion unrelated to withdrawal success. In two subjects, low numbers of available donor cells limited the measurable donor-reactive repertoire. Because of small, heterogeneous patient numbers and non-standardized post-transplant time points, the conclusions were only preliminary. A significant post-transplant decrease in circulating donor-reactive CD4 TCRbeta sequences was observed in 5 of 8 subjects, irrespective of tolerance or HCV status. When repertoire turnover was taken into account, detection of donor-reactive sequences was significantly reduced in 7 of 8 subjects for CD4 and in 8 of 8 subjects for CD8. Without allograft tissue specimens, donor-reactive T cells may have migrated into the graft rather than being deleted.

As to this clone: It lacks a known antigen. The record has no base qualities; no much larger clone is one base away.

The CDR3 goes from the cysteine to the phenylalanine over 12 residues. Just CDR3 DNA is preserved here, 36 bases in frame from base 1. Reading the germline V gene gives CDR1 SGHDT and CDR2 YYEEEE. V lost 0 bases and J lost 10 bases; the stretch between them is 8 bases long. Unstimulated PBMCs, after thawing, were stained for CD3, CD4 and CD8 and then FACS-sorted into CD3+CD4+ and CD3+CD8+ populations. All 8 studied subjects were randomized to immunosuppression withdrawal. The Qiagen DNeasy Blood and Tissue Kit was used for genomic DNA isolation. High-throughput TCRbeta CDR3 sequencing of frozen genomic DNA was performed by immunoSEQ, including PCR amplification, mapping, bias correction and internal controls. As for the authors' bioinformatics: Only productive rearrangements were retained, and each unique TCRbeta sequence was defined by its CDR3 nucleotide sequence together with its V and J gene. For classification of a sequence as donor-reactive, at least 5-fold expansion in CFSE-low cells relative to unstimulated pre-transplant cells and a frequency of at least 0.01% were required. Minimum frequency thresholds were set for each subject based on the unstimulated sample with the lowest template count, ensuring at least 90% detection power. Jensen-Shannon divergence between the top 1000 TCRbeta sequences post- versus pre-transplant served as the measure of repertoire turnover. Changes in detection of donor-reactive sequences were assessed with two-sided Fisher's exact tests. The immuneACCESS repertoire file appears here via TCRdb, limited to in-frame rearrangements. These files lack a portion of the clones; in checked studies, under half of the deficit traces to unresolved V genes, and the cause of the others is not known. Clone size and the V and J calls come from that table; the DNA yielded D and trimming. Recorded for this sample are 55,000 to 75,000 clones; approximately 63% of them occurred a single time. In total, the top ten clones hold approximately 2.6% of the sample.

The V gene is TRBV5-6 and the J gene is TRBJ2-1; no confident D gene assignment can be made. The clonotype originates from a human patient who received a liver transplant. After transplantation, some T cells may belong to the graft donor instead of the recipient. Here the sequenced sample was CD4+ T cells from blood, taken at the approximately 16-month timepoint. The bases are TGTGCCAGCAGCTTGGTTTCACGCGAGCAGTTCTTC. The translation is CASSLVSREQFF.